The 3 T cell receptor beta chains in this list originate from one sample, sequenced in a study of cytomegalovirus exposure and HLA in healthy donors. A multiplex PCR was run with 60 Vbeta primers and 13 Jbeta primers. Only in-frame clones appear in the TCRdb table, and some are missing; sequencing was by immunoSEQ multiplex PCR. In the table there are 100,000 to 150,000 clones, around four fifths of which are singletons. The sequenced sample was PBMCs. All receptors come from a woman in her thirties or forties in good health and CMV-seropositive.

This rearrangement joins TRBV9 to TRBJ2-3; TRBD2 might be the D (5 bases). CDR3 length: 15 residues. V was trimmed by 0 bases and J by 0 bases, leaving 8 bases between them. Looked up from germline, CDR1 is SGDLS and CDR2 is YYNGEE. CDR3 sequence: CASSVDPGSTDTQYF. DNA for the CDR3: TGTGCCAGCAGCGTAGATCCGGGGAGCACAGATACGCAGTATTTT.

The V call is TRBV6-5, the J call TRBJ2-7; 7 bases fit TRBD1. The CDR3 consists of 14 residues. CDR1 is MNHEY and CDR2 is SVGAGI in the germline V gene. V lost 4 bases to trimming and J lost 2 bases; unmatched junction nucleotides: 5. The CDR3 bases are TGTGCCAGCAGTTGGAACAGGGGACCCTACGAGCAGTACTTC. Encoded protein: CASSWNRGPYEQYF.

The chain has TRBV7-8 and TRBJ2-3; D is undetermined. Germline V lookup: CDR1 SGHVS, CDR2 FQNEAQ. Trimming removed 5 bases from V and 1 base from J, with 16 bases in between. The CDR3 totals 16 residues. The CDR3, as DNA: TGTGCCAGCAGCCCTGGGCGTAATAGTCGCACAGATACGCAGTATTTT. This sequence encodes CASSPGRNSRTDTQYF.